The clone carrying this T cell receptor beta chain was observed many times. Its antigen is unknown. These data are taken from a study of Graves' ophthalmopathy and Graves' hyperthyroidism. Per germline, CDR1 DFQATT and CDR2 SNEGSKA (reference sequence). The CDR3 length is 12 residues. V shed 7 bases and J shed 7 bases, with 16 bases lying between them. Findings and caveats of the study: Stable hyperthyroidism and ophthalmopathy were told apart by a 13-signature model, which achieved almost 90% sensitivity and 65% to 83% specificity.

Investigators amplified TCR beta CDR3 regions from RNA transcripts. Following a first-round RT-PCR that used HTBI primers, a second-round multiplex PCR was carried out. Each CDR3 protein gets one entry after TCRdb re-called the multiplex PCR reads with MiXCR. The sample records about 14,000 distinct CDR3 sequences, approximately 48% being singletons. The material sequenced was peripheral blood. The receptor comes from a woman in her twenties or thirties with Graves' ophthalmopathy. The chain is built from TRBV20-1 and TRBJ1-2; D unclear. CDR3 DNA: TGCAGTGTTCAGGTGGGAACGGGTGGCTACACCTTC. Protein product: CSVQVGTGGYTF.